This T cell receptor (beta chain) was recovered during a study of Ad26.COV2.S vaccination and SARS-CoV-2 variants. Overall study: Donor was in the COV1001 Ad26.COV2.S trial arm.

Trimming removed 2 bases at V and 9 bases at J, with 11 bases between. This CDR3 has 14 residues. Germline CDR1 LGHDT, CDR2 YNNKEL (reference sequence). Measured with immunoSEQ multiplex PCR; TCRdb has only the in-frame clones, and not every one. The table shows about 680,000 clones, with around 89% occurring only once. Treatment in this sample: roughly 19 received Ad26.COV2.S at low or high dose, single or two shots; five or six received placebo; per-sample allocation not given. Sampling was performed 63 days after the first vaccine or placebo injection. Wuhan-strain SARS-CoV-2 spike was expressed by the Ad26 vector that made up the vaccine.

The genes are TRBV3-1 (or the pseudogene TRBV3-2) and TRBJ1-6; the D is unclear. The clonotype originates from a person between 18 and 59 years old who received the Ad26.COV2.S COVID-19 vaccine or a placebo. The specimen comprised peripheral blood, sampled in a trial of Ad26.COV2.S vaccine versus placebo. The CDR3 DNA reads TGTGCCAGCAGCCAACCCAAGTCGGGTTCACCCCTCCACTTT. Translating gives CASSQPKSGSPLHF.